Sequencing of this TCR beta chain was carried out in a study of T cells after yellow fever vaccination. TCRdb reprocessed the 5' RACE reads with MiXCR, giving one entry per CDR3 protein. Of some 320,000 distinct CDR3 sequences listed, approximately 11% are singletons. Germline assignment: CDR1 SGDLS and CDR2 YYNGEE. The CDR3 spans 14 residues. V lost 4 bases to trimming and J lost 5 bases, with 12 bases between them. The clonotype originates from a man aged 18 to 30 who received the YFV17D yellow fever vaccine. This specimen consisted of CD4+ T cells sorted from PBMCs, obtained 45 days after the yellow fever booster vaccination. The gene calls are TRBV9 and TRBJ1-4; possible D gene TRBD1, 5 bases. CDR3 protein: CASSIGARNEKLFF. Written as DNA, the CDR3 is TGTGCCAGCAGCATAGGGGCCCGGAATGAAAAACTGTTTTTT.